The sequence of this TCR beta chain was determined in a study of control samples from healthy donors and cancer patients. The V gene's germline CDR1 is SEHNR and CDR2 FQNEAQ (reference sequence). V was shortened by 5 bases and J by 4 bases, with 6 bases between the two germline ends. This CDR3 is built from 12 residues. Some clones are missing from TCRdb's copy, which holds only in-frame ones; the method was immunoSEQ multiplex PCR. The table records about 120,000 clones, around 89% of them present only once. The source of this sequence is a woman in her fifties or sixties with colorectal cancer. This sequence joins TRBV7-9 and TRBJ2-1; tentatively, D is TRBD1 (5 bases). Sequencing input: PBMCs. CDR3 region: CASSRTYNEQFF. CDR3 in DNA: TGTGCCAGCAGCCGGACATACAATGAGCAGTTCTTC.